This TCR beta chain was observed in a study of cytomegalovirus exposure and HLA in healthy donors. Using immunoSEQ multiplex PCR, the repertoire was profiled, and TCRdb retains in-frame clones only, with some absent. The table lists 90,000 to 150,000 clones, roughly 90% of them singletons, with about 6% in the top ten. Findings and caveats of the study: Later, an analysis found that TCR clusters from the first cohort tended to co-occur in the 120 validation repertoires. Per published reports, the classifier diagnosed cytomegalovirus status with high specificity and sensitivity. More than 150 TCR beta chains were listed as cytomegalovirus-associated.

The CDR3 is 13 residues long. CDR1 KGHSH and CDR2 LQKENI come from the germline V gene. V lost 6 bases to trimming and J lost 2 bases, with 10 bases between them. Concerning this clone: Its antigen is still unknown.

The sequenced sample consisted of PBMCs. J is TRBJ1-1 and V is TRBV18; D might be TRBD1 (6 bases). This clonotype originated in a woman aged 18-29 years in good health and CMV-seropositive. The CDR3 loop is CASSQQGNTEAFF. In DNA form, the CDR3 reads TGTGCCAGCTCGCAACAGGGAAACACTGAAGCTTTCTTT.